This T cell receptor (beta chain) was found in a study of persistence of HIV-infected CD4 T cells. This was the immunoSEQ version 4 assay in survey mode. Template was genomic DNA at roughly 9.3 ng/uL, with up to 1 ug used per sample. Profiled with immunoSEQ multiplex PCR; TCRdb holds only in-frame clones, not every one. This table holds about 45,000 clones, roughly 90% found once. Nonspecific anti-CD3/anti-CD28 bead stimulation represents the broad CD4+ T cell repertoire. Sorting of responding CD4+ T cells relied on upregulated CD40 ligand together with CD69. Undetectable plasma HIV-1 RNA below 50 copies/mL lasted at least 4 years. About this clone: Its antigen is undetermined.

Findings of the study overall: Antigen-responding cells were enriched for degenerate expanded CDR3beta sequences. Proviral oligoclonality tracked with TCR oligoclonality within the same sorted cells.

The CDR3 sequence is 16 residues long. Germline V gene sequence: CDR1 KGHDR, CDR2 SFDVKD. V shed 3 bases and J 6 bases; nucleotides not matched to a gene: 8. The chain uses TRBV24-1 and TRBJ1-5; 9 positions agree with TRBD1. The source material was CD4+ T cells sorted from PBMCs after approximately 20-hour stimulation, sampled from a patient who received antiretroviral therapy. This TCR was sampled from an adult woman with HIV who was CMV-seropositive. The CDR3 sequence is CATSDGTGFSSQPQHF. In DNA, the CDR3 is TGTGCCACCAGTGATGGGACAGGGTTCTCCAGTCAGCCCCAGCATTTT.